Below are 32 T cell receptor beta chains sequenced from a single sample in a study of T cells in Graves' hyperthyroidism and ophthalmopathy. Amplification yielded TCR beta CDR3 regions, with RNA transcripts as the source. The TCR CDR3 first-round RT-PCR relied on the HTBI primer set. MiXCR, run by TCRdb on the multiplex PCR reads, gives a single entry per CDR3 protein. The table lists roughly 650,000 distinct CDR3 sequences, approximately 16% of them singletons. The sequenced sample consisted of blood. The receptors shown here come from a woman aged 35 to 49 with Graves' ophthalmopathy.

This sequence joins TRBV20-1 and TRBJ2-7; D unclear. This CDR3 has 13 amino acids. Germline assignment: CDR1 DFQATT and CDR2 SNEGSKA (reference sequence). Trimming took off 1 base at V and 1 base at J, with 8 bases between the two ends. The CDR3 nucleotides are TGCAGTGCTAGAGGCCACCAATCCTACGAGCAGTACTTC. Amino acid sequence: CSARGHQSYEQYF.

The chain uses TRBV7-3 and TRBJ2-1, with 8 bases lining up with TRBD2. There are 13 residues in the CDR3. Losses at the gene ends were 9 bases for V and 2 bases for J; bases not matched to a gene: 3. CDR1 is SGHTA and CDR2 is FQGTGA in the germline V gene. The CDR3 region has the DNA TGTGCCAGTTCCGGGAGGGCCTACAATGAGCAGTTCTTC. Protein sequence: CASSGRAYNEQFF.

This clonotype has just a few counts. The V and J genes are TRBV11-1 and TRBJ2-3, with D perhaps TRBD2 (5 bases). Trimming removed 5 bases at V and 4 bases at J, with 16 bases between. The CDR3 is 15 amino acids. The germline gives CDR1 SGHAT, CDR2 FQDESV (reference sequence). DNA of the CDR3: TGTGCCAGCAGCCTCACCCTAAGCGGCCCAGATACGCAGTATTTT. Translating it yields CASSLTLSGPDTQYF.

This clonotype was counted once. The J gene is TRBJ1-3, the V gene TRBV20-1; 7 nucleotides agree with TRBD1. Unmatched junction bases numbered 6, after V lost 5 bases and J lost 2 bases. This CDR3 region has 14 residues. CDR1 DFQATT and CDR2 SNEGSKA come from the germline V gene (reference sequence). The CDR3 spells CSASPGTAGNTIYF. CDR3 DNA: TGCAGTGCTTCACCAGGGACAGCTGGAAACACCATATATTTT.

The sample holds many counts of this clonotype. The chain links TRBV19 to TRBJ1-5; D possibly corresponds to TRBD1 (5 bases). The CDR3 contains 14 residues. V was pared by 9 bases and J by 2 bases, with 14 bases between. Per germline, CDR1 LNHDA and CDR2 SQIVND (reference sequence). For the CDR3, the DNA is TGTGCCAGCAGTCTCCGGGGCGGCAATCAGCCCCAGCATTTT. Its protein product is CASSLRGGNQPQHF.

At least ten counts were recorded for this clonotype. The rearrangement links TRBV6-1 to TRBJ2-2, with a tentative D call TRBD2 (5 bases). Germline CDR1 reads MNHNS; CDR2 reads SASEGT. This CDR3 is 16 amino acids long. V gave up 7 bases and J gave up 2 bases, with 17 bases separating them. CDR3 loop: CASKRREDSNTGELFF. The CDR3 bases are TGTGCCAGCAAACGTAGAGAGGACTCCAACACCGGGGAGCTGTTTTTT.

In its sample, this clonotype was seen a few times. J is TRBJ2-1 and V is TRBV12-3 or TRBV12-4; no clear D. CDR3 length: 13 amino acids. V was cut by 4 bases and J by 3 bases, with 7 bases left in between. The CDR3 DNA reads TGTGCCAGCAGTTCTACTTTCTACAATGAGCAGTTCTTC. This sequence encodes CASSSTFYNEQFF.

V is TRBV27 and J is TRBJ1-4; tentative D call: TRBD1 (5 bases). In germline, CDR1 is MNHEY, CDR2 SMNVEV (reference sequence). The CDR3 totals 15 residues. Trimming took off 6 bases at V and 8 bases at J, with 19 bases between the two ends. The CDR3 coding sequence is TGTGCCAGCAGGCGCGCCGGGGCAGTGAACGAAAAACTGTTTTTT. It translates to CASRRAGAVNEKLFF.

This sequence joins TRBV19 and TRBJ1-6; 9 bases line up with TRBD1. V was clipped by 6 bases and J by 5 bases; unmatched bases: 2. Germline-derived CDR1 and CDR2 are LNHDA and SQIVND (reference sequence). The CDR3 runs 14 residues. CDR3 DNA sequence: TGTGCCAGTAGGGGGACAGGGAATAATTCACCCCTCCACTTT. It encodes CASRGTGNNSPLHF.

This clonotype was seen many times. The chain recombines TRBV3-1 with TRBJ1-6; 7 bases agree with TRBD1. CDR1 is LGHDT and CDR2 is YNNKEL in the germline V gene (reference sequence). The V segment lost 5 bases and the J segment 7 bases; nucleotides outside the gene matches: 5. CDR3 length: 14 amino acids. DNA for the CDR3: TGTGCCAGCAGCTTGGGACAGTTAAATTCACCCCTCCACTTT. Encoded protein: CASSLGQLNSPLHF. The full variable domain, with the rest looked up from reference TRBV3-1 and TRBJ1-6, is DTAVSQTPKYLVTQMGNDKSIKCEQNLGHDTMYWYKQDSKKFLKIMFSYNNKELIINETVPNRFSPKSPDKAHLNLHINSLELGDSAVYFCASSLGQLNSPLHFGNGTRLTVT.

This clonotype was detected ten times or more. The rearrangement links TRBV20-1 to TRBJ2-7, with D uncertain. V lost 0 bases and J lost 3, with 12 bases in between. CDR3 size: 14 residues. Germline V gene sequence: CDR1 DFQATT, CDR2 SNEGSKA (reference sequence). The CDR3 DNA is TGCAGTGCTAGAGATGAATCCGTCTACTACGAGCAGTACTTC. Amino acids: CSARDESVYYEQYF.

This chain connects TRBV20-1 to TRBJ2-5; unclear D gene. V lost 6 bases to trimming and J lost 9 bases, with 17 bases between them. This CDR3 has 12 residues. The germline V gene encodes CDR1 DFQATT and CDR2 SNEGSKA (reference sequence). The CDR3 protein is CSAISGQPAQYF. The CDR3 nucleotides read TGCAGTGCGATCAGTGGGCAGCCTGCCCAGTACTTC.

This chain uses TRBV12-3 or TRBV12-4 with TRBJ1-4; the match to TRBD1 covers 9 bases. This CDR3 spans 14 amino acids. J gave up 7 bases and V 5 bases, and 5 bases lay outside the gene matches. The CDR3 spells CASSPGTGTEKLFF. The CDR3 DNA sequence: TGTGCCAGCAGTCCCGGGACAGGGACTGAAAAACTGTTTTTT.

This clonotype occurred a few times. V is TRBV29-1 and J is TRBJ2-2, with TRBD2 matching 8 bases. Germline trimming cut 5 bases from V and 3 bases from J; bases unmatched to any gene: 2. The germline V gene encodes CDR1 SQVTM and CDR2 ANQGSEA. This CDR3 is 13 amino acids long. The CDR3 DNA is TGCAGCGTTCAGCGGGAGTACACCGGGGAGCTGTTTTTT. Its protein is CSVQREYTGELFF.

This clonotype occurred many times. This chain uses TRBV4-1 with TRBJ2-1; 9 nucleotides match TRBD1. The CDR3 loop spans 16 amino acids. Germline CDR1 reads MGHRA; CDR2 reads YSYEKL. V dropped 1 base and J dropped 7; count of bases not matched to a gene: 8. DNA for the CDR3: TGCGCCAGCAGCCAAGTTGGAGGACAGGGGAGGAATGAGCAGTTCTTC. Amino acids: CASSQVGGQGRNEQFF.

This clonotype was counted many times. CDR3 nucleotides: TGTGCCATCTCAGCTAGCGGGACCTACAATGAGCAGTTCTTC. The encoded protein is CAISASGTYNEQFF. This chain uses TRBV10-3 with TRBJ2-1; TRBD2 matches 9 bases. CDR3 length equals 14 residues. The germline CDR1 and CDR2 sequences are ENHRY and SYGVKD. Trimming at V came to 8 bases and at J to 2 bases, leaving 4 bases not matched to a gene.

This clonotype was seen many times. This chain connects TRBV11-2 to TRBJ2-7; tentatively, D is TRBD1 (6 bases). V lost 5 bases and J lost 4, with 18 bases in between. The CDR3 consists of 15 residues. Looked up from germline, CDR1 is SGHAT and CDR2 is FQNNGV. The CDR3 DNA follows: TGTGCCAGCAGCAAAGACCAGGGGTTTTATTACGAGCAGTACTTC. It specifies CASSKDQGFYYEQYF.

This clonotype was seen repeatedly, ten times or more. The chain carries TRBV11-2 and TRBJ2-1; 10 bases are a match to TRBD1. V dropped 1 base and J dropped 5; count of bases not matched to a gene: 5. CDR3 length equals 16 residues. Looked up from germline, CDR1 is SGHAT and CDR2 is FQNNGV. CDR3 DNA sequence: TGTGCCAGCAGCTTAGTGACAGGGGGCGGCCACAATGAGCAGTTCTTC. The encoded protein is CASSLVTGGGHNEQFF.

This clonotype was recorded a few times. The chain employs TRBV5-1 and TRBJ2-3, with TRBD2 matching 7 bases. Germline CDR1 SGHRS, CDR2 YFSETQ. The CDR3 is made up of 15 amino acids. V trimming: 0 bases; J trimming: 5 bases; junction bases outside the gene matches: 6. CDR3 DNA sequence: TGCGCCAGCAGCTTGGAGGGAGGGGTGGGAGATACGCAGTATTTT. Protein product: CASSLEGGVGDTQYF.

This clonotype was counted ten times or more. This chain uses TRBV7-2 with TRBJ2-5, with D perhaps matching TRBD1 (6 bases). The CDR3 has 13 residues. Germline V CDR1 and CDR2: SGHTA, FQGNSA. The V end was cut by 4 bases, the J end by 2 bases, with 8 bases between. The CDR3 nucleotides are TGTGCCAGCAGCTATGACAGGCAAGAGACCCAGTACTTC. It yields the protein CASSYDRQETQYF. The full variable domain, with the rest looked up from reference TRBV7-2 and TRBJ2-5, is GAGVSQSPSNKVTEKGKDVELRCDPISGHTALYWYRQSLGQGLEFLIYFQGNSAPDKSGLPSDRFSAERTGGSVSTLTIQRTQQEDSAVYLCASSYDRQETQYFGPGTRLLVL.

This sequence joins TRBV7-4 and TRBJ2-1, with 11 bases identical to TRBD2. Looked up from germline, CDR1 is SGHVT and CDR2 is SQSDAQ. The CDR3 loop spans 19 amino acids. Trimming took 5 bases from V and 6 from J; bases not matched to a gene: 18. CDR3: CASSPSTRVSGRVGNEQFF. CDR3 DNA: TGTGCCAGCAGCCCCTCAACCCGGGTTAGCGGGAGGGTCGGCAATGAGCAGTTCTTC.

This clonotype was observed a few times. The V and J genes are TRBV7-9 and TRBJ2-1; TRBD1 matches at 10 bases. Germline V gene sequence: CDR1 SEHNR, CDR2 FQNEAQ (reference sequence). J lost 7 bases, V lost 3 bases, and 9 bases had no gene match. This CDR3 has 16 residues. The chain's CDR3 is CASSFSGQGLDNEQFF. The CDR3 DNA reads TGTGCCAGCAGCTTTTCGGGACAGGGGCTGGATAATGAGCAGTTCTTC.

This clonotype was counted ten times or more. The genes are TRBV7-9 and TRBJ1-1, with D hard to call. In germline, CDR1 is SEHNR, CDR2 FQNEAQ (reference sequence). The CDR3 has 13 amino acids. V was shortened by 1 base and J by 6 bases, with 9 bases between the two germline ends. CDR3 coding DNA: TGTGCCAGCAGCTTAGGGGTAGAATCTGAAGCTTTCTTT. It yields the protein CASSLGVESEAFF. The whole variable domain, remainder taken from reference TRBV7-9 and TRBJ1-1, is DTGVSQNPRHKITKRGQNVTFRCDPISEHNRLYWYRQTLGQGPEFLTYFQNEAQLEKSRLLSDRFSAERPKGSFSTLEIQRTEQGDSAMYLCASSLGVESEAFFGQGTRLTVV.

This clonotype was counted ten times or more. The chain employs TRBV5-1 and TRBJ2-7; perhaps TRBD1 as D (6 bases). With 6 bases removed from V and 5 bases from J, the gap between germline ends came to 15 bases. CDR1 SGHRS and CDR2 YFSETQ come from the germline V gene. The CDR3 has 13 amino acids. The CDR3 protein is CASKGQGLDEQYF. DNA of the CDR3: TGCGCCAGCAAAGGCCAGGGGCTTGACGAGCAGTACTTC.

The sample holds many counts of this clonotype. The chain links TRBV28 to TRBJ1-1, with D tentatively TRBD1 (6 bases). Germline CDR1 reads MDHEN; CDR2 reads SYDVKM. The CDR3 is 15 amino acids. The V end was cut by 2 bases, the J end by 5 bases, with 15 bases between. CDR3 loop: CASSLDPGASTEAFF. The CDR3 DNA follows: TGTGCCAGCAGTTTAGATCCGGGGGCGAGTACTGAAGCTTTCTTT.

This clonotype was seen a handful of times. The chain employs TRBV11-2 and TRBJ1-6; 7 bases agree with TRBD1. The CDR3 runs 17 residues. Germline V gene sequence: CDR1 SGHAT, CDR2 FQNNGV. The V segment lost 7 bases and the J segment 0 bases; nucleotides outside the gene matches: 9. CDR3 loop: CASTLRQGFSYNSPLHF. CDR3 DNA: TGTGCCAGCACCCTCCGACAGGGATTCTCCTATAATTCACCCCTCCACTTT.

This clonotype was counted a few times. J is TRBJ2-7 and V is TRBV20-1; 8 nucleotides agree with TRBD1. CDR1 is DFQATT and CDR2 is SNEGSKA in the germline V gene (reference sequence). Trimming at V came to 5 bases and at J to 4 bases, leaving 10 bases not matched to a gene. This CDR3 contains 14 residues. CDR3 sequence: CSAGGTGGDYEQYF. CDR3 coding DNA: TGCAGTGCTGGGGGGACAGGCGGGGATTACGAGCAGTACTTC.

This clonotype was recorded a few times. The chain couples TRBV5-6 to TRBJ2-1, with D perhaps matching TRBD1 (6 bases). The CDR3 sequence is 14 residues long. Deletions cut 4 bases from V and 2 bases from J, with 10 bases between. CDR1 and CDR2 (germline): SGHDT, YYEEEE. CDR3 nucleotide sequence: TGTGCCAGCAGCCGAAGGGGGACCTACAATGAGCAGTTCTTC. Translation: CASSRRGTYNEQFF. Looking up the rest from reference TRBV5-6 and TRBJ2-1 gives the full variable domain: DAGVTQSPTHLIKTRGQQVTLRCSPKSGHDTVSWYQQALGQGPQFIFQYYEEEERQRGNFPDRFSGHQFPNYSSELNVNALLLGDSALYLCASSRRGTYNEQFFGPGTRLTVL.

This clonotype was seen a handful of times. V usage is TRBV7-2 and J usage is TRBJ1-5; possible D gene TRBD1, 6 bases. Germline V gene sequence: CDR1 SGHTA, CDR2 FQGNSA. Trimming left V 3 bases short and J 0 bases short, with 9 bases between. The CDR3 is made up of 15 amino acids. The CDR3 DNA reads as TGTGCCAGCAGCTTGAACAGGGATAGCAATCAGCCCCAGCATTTT. It yields the protein CASSLNRDSNQPQHF.

This clonotype was detected ten times or more. V gene TRBV5-1 combines with J gene TRBJ2-1, with 9 positions matching TRBD1. This CDR3 spans 18 amino acids. Germline V gene data show CDR1 as SGHRS and CDR2 as YFSETQ. The J segment lost 0 bases and the V segment lost 3 bases, leaving 10 bases of the junction unmatched. The chain's CDR3 is CASSSGTGSLSSYNEQFF. The DNA for the CDR3 is TGCGCCAGCAGCTCCGGGACAGGGAGCTTGAGCTCCTACAATGAGCAGTTCTTC.

This chain joins TRBV5-1 and TRBJ1-2, with D perhaps TRBD1 (6 bases). The CDR3 consists of 14 residues. Germline CDR1 is SGHRS and CDR2 is YFSETQ. The V and J ends lost 4 bases and 7 bases respectively, with 17 bases between them. CDR3 nucleotides: TGCGCCAGCAGCCCAAGCTGGCAGGGGACTGGCTACACCTTC. It codes for CASSPSWQGTGYTF.

This clonotype was seen ten or more times. In nucleotides, the CDR3 is TGTGCCTGGACCTTCCGGGGACTAGCGCGCACAGATACGCAGTATTTT. This codes for CAWTFRGLARTDTQYF. The chain joins TRBV30 to TRBJ2-3; 10 bases match TRBD2. Germline trimming cut 4 bases from V and 1 base from J; bases unmatched to any gene: 8. The CDR3 has 16 residues. CDR1 and CDR2 (germline): GTSNPN, SVGIG (reference sequence).